Listed below are T cell receptor beta chains from one sample, sequenced in a study of T cell repertoires in cytomegalovirus infection. TCRdb re-called the reads through MiXCR, storing one row per CDR3 protein. The sample has approximately 590,000 distinct CDR3 sequences, 40% seen once. No antigen is known for these receptors. The source material was cultured PBMCs, sampled from culture after CMV antigen stimulation. Receptors originate from a human donor in good health (CMV status not recorded). Some clones in this sample may be carry-over from other donors' samples. Each CDR3 is given with its conserved first and last residue. The D gene is left open where the match is weak. Part of the rows lack a size; the others show once, few, many or a class for expanded clones.

V gene	D gene	clone size	J gene	CDR3 DNA	CDR3 protein
TRBV11-2	.	.	TRBJ1-6	TGTGCCAGCAGCGCCCGGCCGGGGGGCGCGACTTCCCTCCACTTT	CASSARPGGATSLHF
TRBV11-2	.	.	TRBJ2-7	TGTGCCAGCAGCTTATTCTCGGGAGAGGGCTACGAGCAGTACTTC	CASSLFSGEGYEQYF
TRBV7-9	TRBD1	.	TRBJ2-7	TGTGCCAGCACCGGGACAGGCAGCTACGAGCAGTACTTC	CASTGTGSYEQYF
TRBV2	TRBD2	.	TRBJ2-7	TGTGCCAGCACCGGGGGGGAATACGAGCAGTACTTC	CASTGGEYEQYF
TRBV6-1	.	few	TRBJ1-5	TGTGCCAGCAGTGAACGCTTCAGCAATCAGCCCCAGCATTTT	CASSERFSNQPQHF
TRBV11-2	.	.	TRBJ2-3	TGTGCCAGCAGCTTAAAATTAGGCACAGATACGCAGTATTTT	CASSLKLGTDTQYF
TRBV7-2	TRBD2	.	TRBJ2-7	TGTGCCAGCAGCCTTAGCGGGGCCAACTCCTACGAGCAGTACTTC	CASSLSGANSYEQYF
TRBV18	TRBD1	.	TRBJ2-1	TGTGCCAGCTCACCGCCACCACTCCGGACAGGCACGGATGAGCAGTTCTTC	CASSPPPLRTGTDEQFF
TRBV7-2	.	many	TRBJ2-5	TGTGCCAGCAGCCCGAGGACTCAAGAGACCCAGTACTTC	CASSPRTQETQYF
TRBV12-3/TRBV12-4	.	.	TRBJ2-3	TGTGCCAGCACCTGGGGGGGCCACGCAGATACGCAGTATTTT	CASTWGGHADTQYF
TRBV19	.	.	TRBJ1-2	TGTGCCAGTAGTATAGGTGGGATTGGTAATGGCTACACCTTC	CASSIGGIGNGYTF
TRBV7-2	.	many	TRBJ2-3	TGTGCCAGCAGCCGGGACCGCAGCACAGATACGCAGTATTTT	CASSRDRSTDTQYF
TRBV5-1	TRBD2	.	TRBJ2-1	TGCGCCAGCAGCCCGGGGTTCCGGGAGGGCCACAATGAGCAGTTCTTC	CASSPGFREGHNEQFF
TRBV11-2	.	few	TRBJ1-1	TGTGCCAGCAGGTCGTCGGGTTTTCCTGAAGCTTTCTTT	CASRSSGFPEAFF
TRBV7-2	TRBD2	.	TRBJ2-7	TGTGCCAGCAGCTACGGGAGGCAAAACTACGAGCAGTACTTC	CASSYGRQNYEQYF
TRBV7-8	.	few	TRBJ2-7	TGTGCCAGCAGCTCCACCATGTACCCCAAGAATTACGAGCAGTACTTC	CASSSTMYPKNYEQYF
TRBV6-8	.	.	TRBJ1-5	TGTGCCAGCAGCCCGGATTTGGGTCTTGGACAGCCCCAGCATTTT	CASSPDLGLGQPQHF
TRBV11-2	.	many	TRBJ1-4	TGTGCCAGCAGCCCCCTGCCGGGAGGATTAAATGAAAAACTGTTTTTT	CASSPLPGGLNEKLFF
TRBV7-6	.	.	TRBJ1-6	TGTGCCAGCAGGCCGGGCGGGGGGTATTCACCCCTCCACTTT	CASRPGGGYSPLHF
TRBV27	TRBD1	few	TRBJ1-2	TGTGCCAGCAGTTCCCCAGGGGGCTATGGCTACACCTTC	CASSSPGGYGYTF
TRBV20-1	TRBD2	.	TRBJ2-3	TGCAGTGTCCCCCGGACTAGCGTAGATACGCAGTATTTT	CSVPRTSVDTQYF
TRBV5-1	.	.	TRBJ2-4	TGCGCCAGCAGCTTGGGGCGGCAGGACATTCAGTACTTC	CASSLGRQDIQYF
TRBV4-1	.	few	TRBJ1-5	TGCGCCAGCAGCCAAGGTGGGGGCAGAAAGAGCAATCAGCCCCAGCATTTT	CASSQGGGRKSNQPQHF
TRBV11-2	TRBD2	.	TRBJ2-1	TGTGCCAGCAGCTCAGGAGCGGGAGACGGCAATGAGCAGTTCTTC	CASSSGAGDGNEQFF
TRBV4-1	TRBD1	.	TRBJ1-5	TGCGCCAGCAGCCAAGCGACAGGGGAATATAGCAATCAGCCCCAGCATTTT	CASSQATGEYSNQPQHF
TRBV7-6	.	.	TRBJ2-2	TGTGCCAGCAGCGCAATAACAGGACCCGGGGAGCTGTTTTTT	CASSAITGPGELFF
TRBV6-5	.	few	TRBJ1-3	TGTGCCAGCAGTTACTCGGACGTTGGCTCTGGAAACACCATATATTTT	CASSYSDVGSGNTIYF
TRBV5-4	TRBD2	.	TRBJ2-6	TGTGCCAGCAGCTTGCGGCGGGAGGGCTCTGGGGCCAACGTCCTGACTTTC	CASSLRREGSGANVLTF